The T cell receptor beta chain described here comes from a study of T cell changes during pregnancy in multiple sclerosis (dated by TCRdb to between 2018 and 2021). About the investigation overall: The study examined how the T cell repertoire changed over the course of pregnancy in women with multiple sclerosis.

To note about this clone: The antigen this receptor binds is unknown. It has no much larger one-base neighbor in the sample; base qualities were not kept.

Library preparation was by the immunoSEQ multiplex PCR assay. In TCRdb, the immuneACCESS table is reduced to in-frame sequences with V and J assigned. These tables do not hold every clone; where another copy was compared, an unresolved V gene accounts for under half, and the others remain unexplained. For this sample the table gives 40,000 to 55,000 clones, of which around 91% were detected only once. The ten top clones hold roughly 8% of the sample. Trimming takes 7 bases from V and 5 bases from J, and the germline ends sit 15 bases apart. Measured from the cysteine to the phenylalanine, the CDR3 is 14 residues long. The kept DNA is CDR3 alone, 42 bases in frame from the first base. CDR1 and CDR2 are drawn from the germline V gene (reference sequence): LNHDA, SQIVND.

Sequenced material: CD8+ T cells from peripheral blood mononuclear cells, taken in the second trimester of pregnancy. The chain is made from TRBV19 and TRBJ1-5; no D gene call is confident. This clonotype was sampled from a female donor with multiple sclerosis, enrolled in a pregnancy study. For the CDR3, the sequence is CASNPSFGDQPQHF. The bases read TGTGCCAGTAACCCTTCGTTCGGGGATCAGCCCCAGCATTTT.